The next 18 T cell receptor beta chains were all read from a single sample in a study of T cell responses to AZD1222 COVID-19 vaccine. Sequencing was performed with immunoSEQ multiplex PCR; in TCRdb, only in-frame clones are kept and a portion is missing. The repertoire holds approximately 170,000 clones, roughly 89% seen once, with 0.85% to 1.2% in the top ten. Sequences were derived from peripheral blood, sampled 28 days after the second AZD1222 dose. The receptors originated from an adult who received the AZD1222 COVID-19 vaccine.

The chain uses TRBV2 and TRBJ2-1; D is uncertain. The CDR3 loop spans 13 amino acids. Germline V gene sequence: CDR1 SNHLY, CDR2 FYNNEI. Trimming took off 1 base at V and 5 bases at J, with 6 bases between the two ends. The CDR3 nucleotides read TGTGCCAGCAGTGAAGGGCGGAACAATGAGCAGTTCTTC. This gives the protein CASSEGRNNEQFF.

The chain employs TRBV19 and TRBJ1-2; D call uncertain. The germline V gene has CDR1 LNHDA and CDR2 SQIVND (reference sequence). This CDR3 is 13 amino acids long. The V gene lost 3 bases and the J gene lost 5 bases, with 10 bases spanning the gap. CDR3 coding DNA: TGTGCCAGTAGTATTTCAGACGCTTATGGCTACACCTTC. Its translation: CASSISDAYGYTF.

V gene TRBV29-1 combines with J gene TRBJ2-1; the D gene is possibly TRBD2 (5 bases). Germline CDR1 reads SQVTM; CDR2 reads ANQGSEA. Trimming left V 3 bases short and J 1 base short, with 13 bases between. The length of the CDR3 is 15 residues. DNA for the CDR3: TGCAGCGTTGACGTGTCTAGCATATCCTACAATGAGCAGTTCTTC. Amino acid sequence: CSVDVSSISYNEQFF.

V and J are TRBV28 and TRBJ1-3; the D gene is possibly TRBD1 (5 bases). The germline gives CDR1 MDHEN, CDR2 SYDVKM. The CDR3 is 15 residues long. V was pared by 4 bases and J by 0 bases, with 10 bases between. CDR3 region: CASSSRQLSGNTIYF. The CDR3 DNA reads TGTGCCAGCAGTTCACGACAGCTCTCTGGAAACACCATATATTTT.

This rearrangement joins TRBV2 to TRBJ2-7, with unresolved D. The germline V gene has CDR1 SNHLY and CDR2 FYNNEI. The ends were cut back, 0 bases at V and 2 bases at J, with 11 bases in the middle. This CDR3 contains 15 residues. CDR3: CASSEAWVLTYEQYF. The CDR3 DNA reads TGTGCCAGCAGTGAAGCATGGGTTCTGACCTACGAGCAGTACTTC.

The chain couples TRBV3-1 (or the pseudogene TRBV3-2) to TRBJ2-1, with TRBD1 matching 8 bases. V trimming: 0 bases; J trimming: 8 bases; junction bases outside the gene matches: 6. Germline CDR1 and CDR2: LGHDT and YNNKEL (reference sequence). This CDR3 region has 15 residues. CDR3 DNA: TGTGCCAGCAGCCAAGAAGTGGCAGGGGGCTATGAGCAGTTCTTC. Translation gives CASSQEVAGGYEQFF.

This clone occurred once. V is TRBV7-9 and J is TRBJ2-1, with D possibly matching TRBD2 (6 bases). CDR1 is SEHNR and CDR2 is FQNEAQ in the germline V gene (reference sequence). Trimming cost V 1 base and J 3 bases, with 10 bases left between them. This CDR3 is built from 15 residues. The CDR3 DNA is TGTGCCAGCAGCTTAGTTGCCGGGGGCTACAATGAGCAGTTCTTC. It specifies CASSLVAGGYNEQFF.

The rearrangement joins TRBV7-2 to TRBJ1-5, with no clear D. This CDR3 is built from 13 residues. CDR1 and CDR2 (germline): SGHTA, FQGNSA. With 5 bases removed from V and 1 base from J, the gap between germline ends came to 6 bases. CDR3 region: CASSADSNQPQHF. The CDR3 coding sequence is TGTGCCAGCAGCGCAGACAGCAATCAGCCCCAGCATTTT.

The chain uses TRBV20-1 and TRBJ1-2; no reliable D call. Between the trimmed V and J ends, which lost 3 bases and 6 bases, there was a span of 17 bases. This CDR3 has 14 amino acids. Germline V gene sequence: CDR1 DFQATT, CDR2 SNEGSKA (reference sequence). In DNA form, the CDR3 reads TGCAGTGCTAGTCCCCCCGGCACGCCGAATGGCTACACCTTC. Translating it yields CSASPPGTPNGYTF.

This clone was recorded only once. The rearrangement joins TRBV5-8 to TRBJ2-7; TRBD1 agrees at 8 bases. The CDR3 sequence is 16 residues long. Unmatched junction bases numbered 8, after V lost 0 bases and J lost 3 bases. Germline CDR1 SGHTS, CDR2 YDEGEE. CDR3 sequence: CASSLGLTGDNYEQYF. CDR3 sequence (DNA): TGTGCCAGCAGCTTGGGGTTGACAGGGGATAACTACGAGCAGTACTTC.

CDR3 DNA: TGTGCCACCAGCAGAGGCAACAGAAGGAACACTGAAGCTTTCTTT. Protein: CATSRGNRRNTEAFF. The gene calls are TRBV15 and TRBJ1-1; unclear D gene. V lost 1 base to trimming and J lost 1 base, with 10 bases between them. Germline CDR1 LNHNV, CDR2 YYDKDF (reference sequence). This CDR3 is built from 15 residues.

This chain uses TRBV11-3 with TRBJ2-7, with 7 bases matching TRBD1. CDR3 size: 13 residues. Looked up from germline, CDR1 is SGHNT and CDR2 is YENEEA. The trim removed 5 bases at V and 1 base at J, leaving 2 bases unmatched. The CDR3 region is CASSQTGSYEQYF. The CDR3 nucleotides read TGTGCCAGCAGCCAGACAGGGTCCTACGAGCAGTACTTC.

The genes are TRBV7-9 and TRBJ2-3; no firm D call. Germline V gene lookup returns CDR1 SEHNR and CDR2 FQNEAQ (reference sequence). The V and J ends lost 4 bases and 4 bases respectively, with 12 bases between them. The CDR3 extends over 14 amino acids. As DNA, the CDR3 is TGTGCCAGCAGCTCCCCCAGGCCGGCAGATACGCAGTATTTT. Protein sequence: CASSSPRPADTQYF.

The rearrangement joins TRBV9 to TRBJ2-7; the D is unclear. Between the trimmed V and J ends, which lost 0 bases and 1 base, there was a span of 5 bases. This CDR3 is built from 13 residues. Germline CDR1 SGDLS, CDR2 YYNGEE. CDR3 bases: TGTGCCAGCAGCGTAGACCCGTCCTACGAGCAGTACTTC. This gives the protein CASSVDPSYEQYF.

The gene calls are TRBV5-6 and TRBJ1-4; D is undetermined. V was shortened by 1 base and J by 8 bases, with 12 bases between the two germline ends. There are 14 residues in the CDR3. The germline CDR1 and CDR2 sequences are SGHDT and YYEEEE. The CDR3 loop reads CASSLRGLGEKLFF. In DNA form, the CDR3 reads TGTGCCAGCAGCTTGCGGGGTTTGGGGGAAAAACTGTTTTTT.

The chain has TRBV7-9 and TRBJ1-5, with D possibly being TRBD1 (6 bases). CDR1 and CDR2 (germline): SEHNR, FQNEAQ (reference sequence). CDR3 length: 12 amino acids. V gave up 4 bases and J gave up 12 bases, with 13 bases separating them. CDR3 loop: CASSYYTGFQHF. The CDR3 DNA follows: TGTGCCAGCAGCTACTATACAGGGTTCCAGCATTTT.

The chain joins TRBV25-1 to TRBJ1-4; TRBD1 aligns across 7 bases. J lost 6 bases, V lost 7 bases, and 11 bases had no gene match. Germline CDR1 MGHDK, CDR2 SYGVNS. The CDR3 is 15 amino acids. This CDR3 reads CASTPWGTEDEKLFF. The CDR3 bases are TGTGCCAGCACCCCCTGGGGGACAGAGGATGAAAAACTGTTTTTT.

This clone was seen just once. This same CDR3 is encoded by further DNA sequences in the sample. The chain employs TRBV12-3 or TRBV12-4 and TRBJ2-5; D is unclear. CDR3 length: 11 amino acids. The germline V and J ends were trimmed by 3 bases and 2 bases, with 1 base remaining between them. The chain's CDR3 is CASSLQETQYF. The CDR3, as DNA: TGTGCCAGCAGTTTGCAAGAGACCCAGTACTTC.